This T cell receptor (beta chain) was sequenced during a study of CD8+CD57+ T cells in acquired aplastic anemia. Broader study findings: It was found that fewer than 35 CD8+ CDR3 sequences were shared between patients and controls.

As regards this clonotype: What it binds is unknown.

The template for TCR beta VDJ and CDR3 sequence profiling was genomic DNA. One entry per CDR3 protein results from TCRdb running MiXCR on the reads. The repertoire holds some 82,000 distinct CDR3 sequences, with approximately 46% as singletons. The clonotype comes from a human donor in good health, serving as a control. The specimen was sorted CD4+, CD8+, or CD8+CD57+ T cells (not recorded which) from PBMCs.

The CDR3, as DNA: TGTGCCAGCAGTGGAGCGGGAGCCTCCTACAATGAGCAGTTCTTC. This codes for CASSGAGASYNEQFF. The rearrangement joins TRBV25-1 to TRBJ2-1, with 8 bases matching TRBD2. This CDR3 comprises 15 residues. CDR1 is MGHDK and CDR2 is SYGVNS in the germline V gene. The V gene end was trimmed by 4 bases and the J gene end by 0 bases; junction bases not matched to a gene: 2.